This T cell receptor beta chain derives from a study of CD8+ T cells in alopecia areata listed by TCRdb under 2018. Context from the whole study: Treated patients were enrolled in an open-label pilot trial of oral tofacitinib at 5 to 10 mg twice daily for moderate-to-severe alopecia areata. Patients stayed on tofacitinib for 6 to 18 months and then had 6 months of follow-up off drug so that delayed response and recurrence could be assessed. In treated patients, disease severity was measured using the SALT score, which gives the percentage of scalp surface area affected. To study T cell clonal expansion in alopecia areata, the researchers applied high-throughput TCRbeta sequencing to both the C3H/HeJ mouse model and human patients. On the human side, TCRbeta sequencing was run on scalp tissue and on sorted CD4+ and CD8+ peripheral blood T cells from healthy controls and from alopecia areata patients with either patchy or totalis/universalis disease. Biopsies were taken from tofacitinib-treated patients at baseline and again at 4 and 24 weeks into treatment, and several of those patients also had a later scalp biopsy. Scalp clonality was compared across normal scalp (n=4), patchy alopecia areata scalp (n=8), and alopecia totalis/universalis scalp (n=8). RNA came from the PAXgene miRNA kit for fixed scalp, the miRNeasy kit for PBMCs, and the RNeasy kit for mouse skin. TCRbeta CDR3 regions were amplified by immunoSEQ multiplex PCR with 35 Vbeta forward and 13 Jbeta reverse primers. General findings and caveats noted by the study authors: Resident alphabeta T cells in normal human skin are also sequenced, complicating scalp TCR repertoire analysis, unlike mouse skin dominated by gammadelta T cells. The treated cohort was small, with a single nonresponder, so links between baseline CD8+ expansion and response need larger studies. TCR sequences shared between patients were less clear than in mice, possibly partly because of HLA diversity in the patient population. Many expanded lesional clones were found to persist in scalp and blood during tofacitinib treatment, and relapse after treatment cessation may be partly explained by this persistence. Compared with normal scalp, lesional scalp, particularly in alopecia totalis/universalis, had higher clonality and more expanded CD8+ clones, which suggests antigenic drive. With tofacitinib, both scalp clonality and the number of expanded CD8+ clones among the top 100 scalp clones went down significantly.

The time point label, as the study defines it: 24 weeks on oral tofacitinib. The intended sense of this specimen's treatment or condition label: oral pan-JAK inhibitor, 5-10 mg twice daily. Lesional scalp punch biopsies and peripheral blood were obtained from alopecia areata patients. After PBMCs were isolated by density centrifugation and stained for CD3, CD4 and CD8, a FACSAria was used to sort CD4+ and CD8+ T cells. Its CDR3 holds 16 amino acids, cysteine through phenylalanine. CDR3 DNA is the only sequence kept; it has 48 bases, read in frame from the first base. CDR1 SGDLS and CDR2 YYNGEE were looked up in the germline V gene. The junction carries 12 bases between V and J, which are trimmed by 0 bases and 1 base respectively. Notes on this clone: Its antigen is not yet known. Within one base of it there is no much larger clone, and no base qualities were kept.

Libraries were prepared through the immunoSEQ multiplex PCR assay. For TCR sequencing, RNA was extracted from every sample and reverse transcribed into cDNA to serve as template. First-strand cDNA was synthesized with SuperScript III using a 2:1 mix of oligo-dT and random hexamers. A synthetic immune receptor repertoire was used to gauge amplification bias, and whatever bias remained was removed computationally. The study's processing was this. Raw reads were preprocessed to remove errors, and CDR3 was defined by IMGT conventions from the conserved cysteine to phenylalanine. Clonality was calculated as 1 minus Shannon entropy normalized by log2 of the number of productive unique TCRs. Whether scalp clones were CD4 or CD8 was inferred by matching scalp TCRbeta sequences against CD4 and CD8 repertoires sorted from blood. What TCRdb holds here is the immuneACCESS table cut down to in-frame rearrangements. Part of the clones is not present; checked against another copy, under half of the missing clones reflect an unresolved V gene, and the others are unexplained. That table supplies the V and J calls and clone size; D and trimming were determined from the DNA. Here the sample has about 200,000 clones; more than 45% occur a single time. The ten most abundant clones make up roughly 5.8% of the sample.

The chain employs TRBV9 and TRBJ2-3, with the identity of the D gene unclear. The sequencing here drew on CD4+ T cells sorted from blood, taken at week 24, from a patient treated with tofacitinib. This receptor was identified in a human donor with alopecia areata. The nucleotide sequence is TGTGCCAGCAGCGTAGGTTCACGTGGGCGCACAGATACGCAGTATTTT. This is translated as CASSVGSRGRTDTQYF.